The 19 T cell receptor beta chains below all came from one sample that was sequenced in a study of beta chain features in type 1 diabetes. Every isolated RNA sample was fully reverse transcribed, so sequencing captured expressed TCRB transcripts. The data were produced by immunoSEQ multiplex PCR, yet TCRdb's version contains in-frame clones alone and is incomplete. The data show 130,000 to 150,000 clones, with 8% to 13% seen just once and approximately 1.3% held by the top ten. The specimen sequenced was naive CD4+ T cells from blood. These receptors were obtained from a man aged 18 to 29 in good health.

This clone was recorded a few times. J is TRBJ2-1 and V is TRBV2, with 7 positions matching TRBD2. The length of the CDR3 is 15 residues. J gave up 3 bases and V 7 bases, and 9 bases lay outside the gene matches. Germline CDR1 and CDR2: SNHLY and FYNNEI. The chain's CDR3 is CASTKSGGGYNEQFF. DNA of the CDR3: TGTGCCAGCACCAAAAGTGGCGGGGGCTACAATGAGCAGTTCTTC.

This clone was detected only a few times. This chain uses TRBV20-1 with TRBJ2-7; D not resolved. The CDR3 extends over 10 amino acids. Germline lookup yields CDR1 DFQATT and CDR2 SNEGSKA (reference sequence). With 6 bases removed from V and 7 bases from J, the gap between germline ends came to 10 bases. CDR3 sequence reads: CSAGQWEQYF. The CDR3 nucleotides are TGCAGTGCGGGCCAGTGGGAGCAGTACTTC.

The table lists this clone with many counts. The CDR3 sequence is CASSYGSPVETQYF. In nucleotides, the CDR3 is TGTGCCAGCAGTTACGGTTCGCCAGTGGAGACCCAGTACTTC. The V call is TRBV6-5, the J call TRBJ2-5; D unclear. Germline V gene sequence: CDR1 MNHEY, CDR2 SVGAGI. CDR3 length: 14 amino acids. Trimming took off 2 bases at V and 5 bases at J, with 12 bases between the two ends.

The rearrangement joins TRBV18 to TRBJ2-1, with 10 bases that match TRBD2. This CDR3 has 16 amino acids. The V gene's germline CDR1 is KGHSH and CDR2 LQKENI. The junction had 3 bases not matched to a gene; V was cut back by 0 bases and J by 4 bases. In nucleotides, the CDR3 is TGTGCCAGCTCACCACCTAGCGGGGGGAAATACAATGAGCAGTTCTTC. The encoded protein is CASSPPSGGKYNEQFF. Full variable domain (missing parts from reference TRBV18 and TRBJ2-1): NAGVMQNPRHLVRRRGQEARLRCSPMKGHSHVYWYRQLPEEGLKFMVYLQKENIIDESGMPKERFSAEFPKEGPSILRIQQVVRGDSAAYFCASSPPSGGKYNEQFFGPGTRLTVL.

The rearrangement joins TRBV2 to TRBJ2-4; 10 nucleotides align to TRBD1. CDR3 length: 13 residues. Germline CDR1 and CDR2: SNHLY and FYNNEI. Trimming removed 4 bases from V and 7 bases from J; junction bases left unmatched: 1. The CDR3 spells CASSGTGGNIQYF. CDR3 sequence (DNA): TGTGCCAGCAGTGGGACAGGGGGTAACATTCAGTACTTC.

The chain is built from TRBV5-6 and TRBJ1-2; TRBD1 is a possible D gene (5 bases). Trimming took 3 bases from V and 4 from J, leaving 19 bases between them. Germline assignment: CDR1 SGHDT and CDR2 YYEEEE. This CDR3 is 16 amino acids long. The CDR3 sequence: CASSYNQGTRAYGYTF. CDR3 in DNA: TGTGCCAGCAGCTACAACCAGGGAACCCGGGCCTATGGCTACACCTTC. Looking up the rest from reference TRBV5-6 and TRBJ1-2 gives the full variable domain: DAGVTQSPTHLIKTRGQQVTLRCSPKSGHDTVSWYQQALGQGPQFIFQYYEEEERQRGNFPDRFSGHQFPNYSSELNVNALLLGDSALYLCASSYNQGTRAYGYTFGSGTRLTVV.

This clone was seen a handful of times. This sequence joins TRBV6-1 and TRBJ2-3, with TRBD1 identical over 8 bases. This CDR3 spans 15 amino acids. Germline CDR1 is MNHNS and CDR2 is SASEGT. With 5 bases clipped from V and 2 bases from J, the junction kept 6 bases outside the gene matches. CDR3 coding DNA: TGTGCCAGCAGTCAACCGGGACAGGTCACAGATACGCAGTATTTT. This translates into CASSQPGQVTDTQYF.

This clone showed up just a few times. The chain joins TRBV18 to TRBJ1-1; weak D call: TRBD1 (5 bases). The CDR3 is made up of 15 amino acids. V was shortened by 0 bases and J by 0 bases, with 8 bases between the two germline ends. Per the germline V gene, CDR1 is KGHSH and CDR2 is LQKENI. CDR3 sequence: CASSPPGTMNTEAFF. In nucleotides, the CDR3 is TGTGCCAGCTCACCACCTGGGACTATGAACACTGAAGCTTTCTTT.

The chain is built from TRBV30 and TRBJ2-7; D is unresolved. V was trimmed by 1 base and J by 4 bases, leaving 11 bases between them. This CDR3 spans 13 amino acids. The germline gives CDR1 GTSNPN, CDR2 SVGIG (reference sequence). The CDR3 protein is CAWSGSGEYEQYF. In nucleotides, the CDR3 is TGTGCCTGGAGTGGGTCCGGAGAGTACGAGCAGTACTTC.

This clone was counted at least ten times. The chain links TRBV29-1 to TRBJ2-7; D possibly corresponds to TRBD1 (6 bases). Germline V gene data show CDR1 as SQVTM and CDR2 as ANQGSEA. Trimming removed 3 bases at V and 6 bases at J, with 12 bases between. The CDR3 is 12 amino acids. CDR3 residues: CSVDGTSSEQYF. DNA for the CDR3: TGCAGCGTTGATGGGACAAGTTCCGAGCAGTACTTC.

This clone was seen a handful of times. The CDR3 DNA follows: TGTGCCAGCAGTTCGCCGGGACAGGGGGCCGGGGAGCTGTTTTTT. This codes for CASSSPGQGAGELFF. J is TRBJ2-2 and V is TRBV6-5; TRBD1 matches at 11 bases. Trimming took 4 bases from V and 6 from J; bases not matched to a gene: 4. The CDR3 has 15 residues. The germline CDR1 and CDR2 sequences are MNHEY and SVGAGI.

The V gene is TRBV5-4, the J gene TRBJ2-5; 9 bases fit TRBD2. The CDR3 sequence is 14 residues long. J was trimmed by 2 bases and V by 5 bases; bases with no gene match: 4. CDR1 and CDR2 (germline): SGHNT, YYREEE (reference sequence). CDR3 region: CASSLAGTQETQYF. The CDR3 DNA follows: TGTGCCAGCAGTCTAGCGGGAACTCAAGAGACCCAGTACTTC.

The rearrangement uses TRBV19 and TRBJ2-3; 7 bases match TRBD1. The ends lost 4 bases at V and 5 bases at J; junction bases unmatched: 0. The CDR3 has 12 residues. In germline, CDR1 is LNHDA, CDR2 SQIVND (reference sequence). CDR3 in DNA: TGTGCCAGTAGTAACAGGGGAGATACGCAGTATTTT. Translating gives CASSNRGDTQYF.

The chain links TRBV12-5 to TRBJ2-2; tentative D call: TRBD1 (5 bases). Germline CDR1 reads LGHNT; CDR2 reads FRNRAP. V was cut by 6 bases and J by 1 base, with 9 bases left in between. The CDR3 covers 14 residues. CDR3 protein: CASGATENTGELFF. In DNA, the CDR3 is TGTGCTAGTGGCGCGACAGAGAACACCGGGGAGCTGTTTTTT.

This clone has at least ten counts. This chain joins TRBV7-8 and TRBJ2-1; 9 nucleotides match TRBD1. This CDR3 has 15 residues. CDR1 SGHVS and CDR2 FQNEAQ come from the germline V gene. V shed 7 bases, J shed 8 bases, and the junction held 12 bases outside the gene matches. CDR3 residues: CASKGPRTGVHEQFF. For the CDR3, the DNA is TGTGCCAGCAAGGGACCGCGGACAGGGGTTCATGAGCAGTTCTTC. The entire variable domain, with the rest obtained from reference TRBV7-8 and TRBJ2-1, is as follows: GAGVSQSPRYKVAKRGQDVALRCDPISGHVSLFWYQQALGQGPEFLTYFQNEAQLDKSGLPSDRFFAERPEGSVSTLKIQRTQQEDSAVYLCASKGPRTGVHEQFFGPGTRLTVL.

The rearrangement joins TRBV9 to TRBJ2-3; 11 bases fit TRBD2. V was clipped by 0 bases and J by 5 bases; unmatched bases: 2. The CDR3 is 15 amino acids. The germline V gene encodes CDR1 SGDLS and CDR2 YYNGEE. The CDR3 here is CASSVGTSGGDTQYF. The CDR3 region has the DNA TGTGCCAGCAGCGTAGGAACTAGCGGGGGAGATACGCAGTATTTT.

This clone showed up just a few times. The chain is built from TRBV6-6 and TRBJ1-5; D remains ambiguous. V lost 0 bases and J 3 bases, leaving 9 bases between the germline ends. The CDR3 is 15 amino acids. Germline CDR1 reads MNHNY; CDR2 reads SVGAGI (reference sequence). The CDR3 sequence: CASSYSVAYNQPQHF. The CDR3 DNA reads as TGTGCCAGCAGTTACTCAGTAGCCTACAATCAGCCCCAGCATTTT.

The sample holds a few counts of this clone. The chain joins TRBV9 to TRBJ1-3; no firm D call. Germline loops: CDR1 SGDLS, CDR2 YYNGEE. This CDR3 comprises 15 residues. Deletions cut 4 bases from V and 0 bases from J, with 11 bases between. This CDR3 reads CASSTQAGSGNTIYF. Written as DNA, the CDR3 is TGTGCCAGCAGCACCCAAGCGGGCTCTGGAAACACCATATATTTT.

V and J are TRBV5-1 and TRBJ1-1; no firm D call. V shed 0 bases and J shed 1 base, with 4 bases lying between them. The CDR3 has 13 residues. The V gene's germline CDR1 is SGHRS and CDR2 YFSETQ. CDR3 protein: CASSLAENTEAFF. CDR3 nucleotide sequence: TGCGCCAGCAGCTTGGCAGAGAACACTGAAGCTTTCTTT. The variable domain in full, with the rest retrieved from reference TRBV5-1 and TRBJ1-1, is KAGVTQTPRYLIKTRGQQVTLSCSPISGHRSVSWYQQTPGQGLQFLFEYFSETQRNKGNFPGRFSGRQFSNSRSEMNVSTLELGDSALYLCASSLAENTEAFFGQGTRLTVV.